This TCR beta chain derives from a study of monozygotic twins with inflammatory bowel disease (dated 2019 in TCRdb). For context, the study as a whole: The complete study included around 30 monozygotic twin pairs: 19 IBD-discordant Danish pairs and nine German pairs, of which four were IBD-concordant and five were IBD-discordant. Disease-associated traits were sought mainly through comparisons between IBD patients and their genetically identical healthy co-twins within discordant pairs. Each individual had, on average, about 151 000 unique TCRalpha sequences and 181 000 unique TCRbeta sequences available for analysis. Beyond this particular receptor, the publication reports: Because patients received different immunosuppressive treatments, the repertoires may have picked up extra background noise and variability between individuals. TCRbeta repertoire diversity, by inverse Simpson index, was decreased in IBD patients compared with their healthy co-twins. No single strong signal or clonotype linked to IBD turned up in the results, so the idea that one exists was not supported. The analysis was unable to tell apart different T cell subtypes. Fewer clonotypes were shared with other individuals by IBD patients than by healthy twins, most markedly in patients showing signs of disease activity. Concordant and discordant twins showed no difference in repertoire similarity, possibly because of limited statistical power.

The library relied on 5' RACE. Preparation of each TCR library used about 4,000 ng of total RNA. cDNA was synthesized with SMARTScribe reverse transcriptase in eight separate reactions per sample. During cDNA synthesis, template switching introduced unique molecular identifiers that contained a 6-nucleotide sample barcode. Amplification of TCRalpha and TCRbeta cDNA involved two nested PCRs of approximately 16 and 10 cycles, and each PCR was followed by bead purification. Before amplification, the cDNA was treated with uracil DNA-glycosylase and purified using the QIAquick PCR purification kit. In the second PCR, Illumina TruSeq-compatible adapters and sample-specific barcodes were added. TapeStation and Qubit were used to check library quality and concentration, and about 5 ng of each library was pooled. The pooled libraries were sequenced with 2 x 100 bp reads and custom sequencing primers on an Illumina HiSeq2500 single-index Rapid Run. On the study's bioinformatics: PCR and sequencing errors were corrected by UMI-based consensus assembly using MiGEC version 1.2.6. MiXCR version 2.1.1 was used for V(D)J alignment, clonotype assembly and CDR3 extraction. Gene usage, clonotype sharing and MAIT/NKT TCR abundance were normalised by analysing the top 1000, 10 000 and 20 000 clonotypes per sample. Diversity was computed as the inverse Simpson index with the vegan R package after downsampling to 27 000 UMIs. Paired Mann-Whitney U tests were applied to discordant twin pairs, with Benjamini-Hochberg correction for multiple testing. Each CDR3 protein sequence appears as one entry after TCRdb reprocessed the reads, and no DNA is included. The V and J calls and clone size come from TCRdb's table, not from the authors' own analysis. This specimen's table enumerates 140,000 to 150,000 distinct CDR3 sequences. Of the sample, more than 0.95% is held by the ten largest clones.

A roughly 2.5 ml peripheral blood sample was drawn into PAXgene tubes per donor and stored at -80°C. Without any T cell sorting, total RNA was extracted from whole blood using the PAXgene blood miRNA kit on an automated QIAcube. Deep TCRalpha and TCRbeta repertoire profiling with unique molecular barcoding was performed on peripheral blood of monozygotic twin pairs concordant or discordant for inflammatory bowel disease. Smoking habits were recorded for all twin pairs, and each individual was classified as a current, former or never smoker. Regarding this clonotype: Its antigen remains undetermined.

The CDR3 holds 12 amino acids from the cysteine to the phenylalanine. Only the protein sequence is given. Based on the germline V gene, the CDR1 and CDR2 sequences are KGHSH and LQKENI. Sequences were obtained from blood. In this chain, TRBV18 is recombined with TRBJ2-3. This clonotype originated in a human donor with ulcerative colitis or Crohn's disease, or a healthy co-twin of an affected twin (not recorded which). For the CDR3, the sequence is CASSSTEDTQYF.